Here is one TCR beta chain with its context. What it binds is unknown. The CDR3 has 14 amino acids. From germline, CDR1 is SQVTM and CDR2 ANQGSEA. V trimming: 6 bases; J trimming: 0 bases; junction bases outside the gene matches: 6. This sample stems from a study of T cells in Graves' hyperthyroidism and ophthalmopathy. Study-wide results and limits: In blood, most of the thyroid clonotypes expanded above 0.001 were also present.

TCR beta CDR3 regions were amplified from RNA. The TCR CDR3 was amplified in a first-round RT-PCR using the HTBI primer set. Via MiXCR, TCRdb re-called the multiplex PCR reads, giving one row per CDR3 protein. The table records under 700,000 distinct CDR3 sequences, around 46% of them present only once. The chain joins TRBV29-1 to TRBJ2-7; 9 bases are a match to TRBD1. The sequencing input was peripheral blood or thyroid tissue (not recorded which). This sequence was found in a woman aged 18-30 years with Graves' hyperthyroidism. The DNA for the CDR3 is TGCAGCGTAACGGACAGGGGCCTCTCCTACGAGCAGTACTTC. It encodes CSVTDRGLSYEQYF.